This TCR beta chain is from a study of patients and donors after allogeneic stem cell transplantation. TCRdb used MiXCR to reprocess the RT-PCR reads, holding one entry per CDR3 protein. Among over 150,000 distinct CDR3 sequences listed, approximately 30% were seen once. In this sample, this clonotype turned up a few times. The CDR3 sequence is 18 residues long. The junction had 7 bases not matched to a gene; V was cut back by 6 bases and J by 1 base. Germline V lookup: CDR1 SEHNR, CDR2 FQNEAQ (reference sequence). What was sequenced was blood, either unsorted or a sorted T cell fraction (not recorded which). The chain uses TRBV7-9 and TRBJ2-2, with 14 bases that match TRBD2. The sequence derives from a human donor who was either an allogeneic HSCT recipient or a stem cell or donor lymphocyte infusion donor (not recorded which). It is not recorded whose cells these are; they may come from a transplant donor. Here the CDR3 reads CASSQRLAGGKNTGELFF. CDR3 bases: TGTGCCAGCAGTCAGCGACTAGCGGGAGGGAAGAACACCGGGGAGCTGTTTTTT.